These T cell receptor beta chains were read from a single sample in a study of neurological immune-mediated disorders. One entry per CDR3 protein results from TCRdb running MiXCR on the 5' RACE reads. The table lists more than 20,000 distinct CDR3 sequences, 2% to 2.5% of them singletons. Sequencing was carried out using PBMCs. The receptors stem from a woman in her forties or fifties with multiple sclerosis. CDR3s include the opening cysteine and the closing phenylalanine or tryptophan. The D gene is left open where the match is weak. Expanded clones are given a class, and other clones once, few, many or no size at all.

>many|TRBJ2-2|TRBV20-1|NA|15
TGCAGTGCTAGCGCAGGACGGCTGAACACCGGGGAGCTGTTTTTT
CSASAGRLNTGELFF
>many|TRBJ2-5|TRBV9|NA|16
TGTGCCAGCAGCGCCTCCCCAGGGAGGACCCAAGAGACCCAGTACTTC
CASSASPGRTQETQYF
>NA|TRBJ1-2|TRBV12-3/TRBV12-4|NA|13
TGTGCCAGCAGTTTTACAGGCGGATATGGCTACACCTTC
CASSFTGGYGYTF
>NA|TRBJ2-7|TRBV29-1|TRBD2|14
TGCAGCGTTCGGAACAGCGGGAGGTACTACGAGCAGTACTTC
CSVRNSGRYYEQYF
>many|TRBJ1-2|TRBV5-1|NA|12
TGCGCCAGCAGCCTGATTGGGGATGGCTACACCTTC
CASSLIGDGYTF
>many|TRBJ2-2|TRBV5-1|NA|15
TGCGCCAGCAGCTTTGAGCGTTGGAACACCGGGGAGCTGTTTTTT
CASSFERWNTGELFF
>many|TRBJ2-2|TRBV24-1|NA|16
TGTGCCACCAGTGATTTTACGGGACAAGATACCGGGGAGCTGTTTTTT
CATSDFTGQDTGELFF
>medium-sized|TRBJ2-5|TRBV5-1|TRBD1|15
TGCGCCAGCAGCGCGACAGGGGGCAATCAAGAGACCCAGTACTTC
CASSATGGNQETQYF
>many|TRBJ2-3|TRBV20-1|TRBD1|14
TGCAGTGCTCGGAAAATGGACAGGACAGATACGCAGTATTTT
CSARKMDRTDTQYF
>many|TRBJ1-4|TRBV20-1|NA|16
TGCAGTGCTCCCTCGTTAGAGCGGGGTAATAATGAAAAACTGTTTTTT
CSAPSLERGNNEKLFF
>many|TRBJ1-4|TRBV12-3/TRBV12-4|TRBD1|13
TGTGCCAGCAGTTCCGGGACAGGGAGAAAACTGTTTTTT
CASSSGTGRKLFF
>many|TRBJ1-6|TRBV10-3|NA|14
TGTGCCATCAGAGCGACAGGATTTAATTCACCCCTCCACTTT
CAIRATGFNSPLHF
>many|TRBJ1-5|TRBV5-5|NA|16
TGTGCCAGCAGCTTGGCCTTCGGATATAGCAATCAGCCCCAGCATTTT
CASSLAFGYSNQPQHF
>many|TRBJ2-5|TRBV29-1|NA|13
TGCAGCGTTGAACGGGGTGGACGAGAGACCCAGTACTTC
CSVERGGRETQYF
>medium-sized|TRBJ2-7|TRBV29-1|NA|13
TGCAGCGTGAGGGTCGGCCCTAACTACGAGCAGTACTTC
CSVRVGPNYEQYF
>many|TRBJ1-6|TRBV12-3/TRBV12-4|NA|14
TGTGCCAGCAGTCCGACGACAGAGAATTCACCCCTCCACTTT
CASSPTTENSPLHF
>NA|TRBJ2-1|TRBV20-1|TRBD2|18
TGCAGTGCTACCCGGACTAGCGGGGGGGTGGGATTTTACAATGAGCAGTTCTTC
CSATRTSGGVGFYNEQFF
>many|TRBJ1-1|TRBV12-3/TRBV12-4|TRBD1|14
TGTGCCAGCAGTTTCCGACAGGGGCGTACTGAAGCTTTCTTT
CASSFRQGRTEAFF
>many|TRBJ1-1|TRBV29-1|NA|15
TGCAGCGTTGAACAGTGGGCATGGGAGAACACTGAAGCTTTCTTT
CSVEQWAWENTEAFF
>many|TRBJ1-1|TRBV20-1|NA|14
TGCAGTGCTAGTTCCAGGCAGGCTAACACTGAAGCTTTCTTT
CSASSRQANTEAFF
>many|TRBJ2-6|TRBV27|NA|15
TGTGCCAGCAGCAGGGCGAACTCTGGGGCCAACGTCCTGACTTTC
CASSRANSGANVLTF
>many|TRBJ2-7|TRBV29-1|NA|13
TGCAGCGTGGTAGGGGGGGAAGCCTACGAGCAGTACTTC
CSVVGGEAYEQYF
>many|TRBJ2-1|TRBV7-2|NA|14
TGTGCCAGCCGCGGCGGGACATCCTTCAATGAGCAGTTCTTC
CASRGGTSFNEQFF
>many|TRBJ2-7|TRBV4-2|NA|13
TGTGCCAGCAGCCAAGGTACAGGCTACGAGCAGTACTTC
CASSQGTGYEQYF
>NA|TRBJ1-1|TRBV7-2|TRBD1|17
TGTGCCAGCAGCTTAGAGTTCCCCCGACCGCAGGGGGCTGAAGCTTTCTTT
CASSLEFPRPQGAEAFF
>many|TRBJ1-1|TRBV7-2|NA|11
TGTGCCAGCAGCTTCATGGGGGTAGCTTTCTTT
CASSFMGVAFF
>many|TRBJ1-1|TRBV3-1|NA|13
TGTGCCAGCAGCCTCAGGGGAGGGGTGCGAGCTTTCTTT
CASSLRGGVRAFF
>medium-sized|TRBJ1-1|TRBV3-1|NA|16
TGTGCCAGCAGCCAAGTTCAAGGCGGGATGAACACTGAAGCTTTCTTT
CASSQVQGGMNTEAFF
>many|TRBJ1-1|TRBV7-2|NA|13
TGTGCCAGCAGCCCCCTCAGGGCGACTGAAGCTTTCTTT
CASSPLRATEAFF
>many|TRBJ2-7|TRBV20-1|TRBD2|14
TGCAGTGCTAGAGATCGGGGCGGGAGTTACGAGCAGTACTTC
CSARDRGGSYEQYF
>once|TRBJ2-5|TRBV20-1|NA|12
TGCAGTACTTTTGAAAGGGTAGAGACCCAGTACTTC
CSTFERVETQYF
>many|TRBJ2-1|TRBV20-1|TRBD2|15
TGCAGTGCTTTTGGGGGACTAGCGGGGTTCAATGAGCAGTTCTTC
CSAFGGLAGFNEQFF
>many|TRBJ2-1|TRBV29-1|NA|14
TGCAGCGTTGGTAGTCGGCTCGCCCGGGATGAGCAGTTCTTC
CSVGSRLARDEQFF
>many|TRBJ1-1|TRBV12-3/TRBV12-4|NA|14
TGTGCCAGCAGTTATAAGCGGGTTGGCGCTGAAGCTTTCTTT
CASSYKRVGAEAFF
>many|TRBJ2-7|TRBV20-1|NA|11
TGCAGTGCTAGACTCGATTACGAGCAGTACTTC
CSARLDYEQYF
>many|TRBJ2-7|TRBV15|NA|12
TGTGCCACCAGCAGAGCGCAGGGTGGGAAGTACTTC
CATSRAQGGKYF
>medium-sized|TRBJ1-1|TRBV20-1|NA|12
TGCAGTGCTACTATCGGGAACACTGAAGCTTTCTTT
CSATIGNTEAFF